This TCR beta chain is drawn from a study of Ad26.COV2.S vaccination and SARS-CoV-2 variants. The CDR3 spans 13 residues. Germline CDR1 reads DFQATT; CDR2 reads SNEGSKA (reference sequence). V was shortened by 3 bases and J by 12 bases, with 17 bases between the two germline ends. Treatment defined: about 20 received Ad26.COV2.S at low or high dose, single or two shots; 5 received placebo; per-sample allocation not given. Following the first vaccine or placebo injection, samples were taken on day 63. The vaccine antigen was prefusion-stabilized Wuhan SARS-CoV-2 spike. Measured with immunoSEQ multiplex PCR; TCRdb has only the in-frame clones, and not every one. Here the sample spans fewer than 900,000 clones, 89% being singletons.

This TCR came from a person aged 18-65 years who received the Ad26.COV2.S COVID-19 vaccine or a placebo. This chain joins TRBV20-1 and TRBJ1-4; no definite D call. The material was peripheral blood, obtained in a trial of Ad26.COV2.S vaccine versus placebo. CDR3 nucleotides: TGCAGTGCTAGTTTGCCGGCACGAAGGGAACTGTTTTTT. This codes for CSASLPARRELFF.